Listed below are T cell receptor beta chains from one sample, sequenced in a study of blood T cell repertoires in COVID-19. TCRdb's table, derived via immunoSEQ multiplex PCR, lists solely in-frame clones and lacks some. The data show hundreds of thousands of clones, more than 75% seen once. The specimen sequenced was PBMCs or T cells enriched from blood (not recorded which). These receptors were obtained from a man aged 55 to 69 who had recovered from COVID-19. CDR3s include the opening cysteine and the closing phenylalanine or tryptophan. D genes are given only for firm matches. Clone size, where shown, is once, few, many, or a class for clones that have expanded.

.,TRBV6-2/TRBV6-3,.,TRBJ1-1,CASSSGQGRSEAFF,TGTGCCAGCAGTTCCGGACAAGGAAGATCTGAAGCTTTCTTT
TRBD2,TRBV4-1,.,TRBJ2-3,CASSHSGALSGSRSTDTQYF,TGCGCCAGCAGCCACAGTGGGGCCCTTAGCGGGAGCCGTAGCACAGATACGCAGTATTTT
.,TRBV6-2/TRBV6-3,.,TRBJ1-6,CASGSVGSPLHF,TGTGCCAGCGGTTCGGTTGGTTCACCCCTCCACTTT
.,TRBV5-1,.,TRBJ2-1,CASSHERQEQFF,TGCGCCAGCAGCCACGAGAGACAGGAGCAGTTCTTC
.,TRBV18,once,TRBJ1-2,CASSPRQVYGYTF,TGTGCCAGCTCACCACGGCAGGTCTATGGCTACACCTTC
.,TRBV7-9,few,TRBJ2-3,CASSQSVGGTDTQYF,TGTGCCAGCAGCCAGTCCGTGGGGGGAACAGATACGCAGTATTTT
.,TRBV19,.,TRBJ1-6,CASSLRDNNSPLHF,TGTGCCAGTAGCCTCCGGGACAATAATTCACCCCTCCACTTT
TRBD1,TRBV4-2,.,TRBJ2-5,CASSQDPDRAETQYF,TGTGCCAGCAGCCAAGATCCGGACAGGGCGGAGACCCAGTACTTC
.,TRBV25-1,.,TRBJ1-1,CANPARDSKNTEAFF,TGTGCCAACCCGGCACGTGACAGCAAGAACACTGAAGCTTTCTTT
.,TRBV30,.,TRBJ1-5,CAWGHSGSGPQHF,TGTGCCTGGGGGCACAGCGGTTCTGGCCCCCAGCATTTT
.,TRBV7-2,few,TRBJ2-2,CASSSTISLSGELFF,TGTGCCAGCAGCTCGACTATCTCCCTTTCCGGGGAGCTGTTTTTT
TRBD1,TRBV29-1,.,TRBJ1-5,CSVRTGARDQPQHF,TGCAGCGTAAGAACAGGGGCGAGAGATCAGCCCCAGCATTTT
TRBD1,TRBV24-1,.,TRBJ2-7,CATSDFGNTGASHEQYF,TGTGCCACCAGTGATTTCGGAAATACAGGGGCGTCGCACGAGCAGTACTTC
TRBD1,TRBV30,.,TRBJ1-3,CAGYRGPAGNTIYF,TGTGCCGGCTACAGGGGGCCGGCGGGAAACACCATATATTTT
TRBD1,TRBV14,.,TRBJ1-2,CASSQLWDRKDYGYTF,TGTGCCAGCAGCCAATTGTGGGACAGGAAAGACTATGGCTACACCTTC
.,TRBV4-2,.,TRBJ1-1,CASSQDSRGSGAFF,TGTGCCAGCAGCCAAGACTCCCGGGGGTCTGGGGCTTTCTTT
TRBD1,TRBV18,.,TRBJ1-4,CASSPVQGAGEKLFF,TGTGCCAGCTCACCGGTTCAGGGGGCAGGTGAAAAACTGTTTTTT
TRBD1,TRBV6-1,.,TRBJ1-2,CASSGGTGNVHYGYTF,TGTGCCAGCAGTGGGGGGACAGGGAATGTCCACTATGGCTACACCTTC
TRBD2,TRBV15,.,TRBJ2-1,CATSREAGGPGNEQFF,TGTGCCACCAGCAGAGAGGCGGGGGGGCCCGGCAATGAGCAGTTCTTC
.,TRBV5-6,.,TRBJ2-7,CASSSHTYEQYF,TGTGCCAGCAGCTCCCACACCTACGAGCAGTACTTC
.,TRBV6-1,.,TRBJ2-7,CAARTGQGFYEQYF,TGTGCCGCGCGTACTGGCCAGGGATTTTACGAGCAGTACTTC
TRBD2,TRBV19,few,TRBJ2-3,CASSTSGARADTQYF,TGTGCCAGTAGCACTAGCGGGGCGAGGGCAGATACGCAGTATTTT
TRBD1,TRBV7-2,.,TRBJ2-7,CASSSWTGAYEQYF,TGTGCCAGCAGCTCCTGGACAGGGGCCTACGAGCAGTACTTC
.,TRBV5-6,.,TRBJ1-6,CASSGNRQPTSPLHF,TGTGCCAGCAGCGGCAATAGACAGCCCACTTCACCCCTCCACTTT
TRBD2,TRBV7-9,.,TRBJ2-1,CASSYSGTHEQFF,TGTGCCAGCAGTTATAGCGGGACCCATGAGCAGTTCTTC
.,TRBV7-9,few,TRBJ2-7,CASSLGGGHYEQYF,TGTGCCAGCAGCTTAGGGGGAGGACACTACGAGCAGTACTTC
TRBD1,TRBV19,.,TRBJ1-6,CASSSGDRGPISPLHF,TGTGCCAGTAGTTCGGGGGACAGGGGACCCATTTCACCCCTCCACTTT
.,TRBV19,.,TRBJ2-7,CASRRDFSSYEQYF,TGTGCCAGTCGGCGGGACTTCAGCTCCTACGAGCAGTACTTC
TRBD1,TRBV18,.,TRBJ1-3,CASSQGQGPGNTIYF,TGTGCCAGCTCACAAGGACAGGGGCCTGGAAACACCATATATTTT
TRBD1,TRBV18,.,TRBJ1-1,CASPPSPGQGASEAFF,TGTGCCAGCCCTCCTTCTCCGGGACAGGGGGCTAGTGAAGCTTTCTTT
TRBD1,TRBV10-3,.,TRBJ1-2,CAIRQGWDYGYTF,TGTGCCATCAGACAGGGGTGGGACTATGGCTACACCTTC
.,TRBV9,.,TRBJ1-4,CASSVGTFHPATNEKLFF,TGTGCCAGCAGCGTAGGGACATTCCACCCGGCAACTAATGAAAAACTGTTTTTT
TRBD1,TRBV30,.,TRBJ2-4,CAWAQGVAKNIQYF,TGTGCCTGGGCCCAGGGGGTAGCCAAAAACATTCAGTACTTC
TRBD1,TRBV9,.,TRBJ2-5,CASSAGQGETQYF,TGTGCCAGCAGCGCTGGACAGGGTGAGACCCAGTACTTC
.,TRBV2,.,TRBJ1-1,CASSGLNKAFF,TGTGCCAGCAGTGGGCTTAACAAAGCTTTCTTT
.,TRBV27,.,TRBJ1-1,CASSLSRGWNTEAFF,TGTGCCAGCAGTTTATCGAGGGGGTGGAACACTGAAGCTTTCTTT
TRBD2,TRBV5-1,.,TRBJ2-7,CASSPGLARYEQYF,TGCGCCAGCAGCCCTGGACTAGCGCGCTACGAGCAGTACTTC
.,TRBV4-3,.,TRBJ2-3,CASSQDRGAGTDTQYF,TGCGCCAGCAGCCAAGATCGTGGGGCGGGCACAGATACGCAGTATTTT
TRBD1,TRBV9,.,TRBJ2-1,CASSVVQGPYNEQFF,TGTGCCAGCAGCGTAGTACAGGGGCCATACAATGAGCAGTTCTTC
.,TRBV11-2,.,TRBJ1-2,CASSLVQNYGYTF,TGTGCCAGCAGCTTAGTTCAGAACTATGGCTACACCTTC
.,TRBV6-5,.,TRBJ2-7,CASNPPDRAYEQYF,TGTGCCAGCAACCCCCCGGACAGAGCCTACGAGCAGTACTTC
TRBD2,TRBV5-5,.,TRBJ2-1,CASSSLGTSGGNEQFF,TGTGCCAGCAGCTCCCTCGGGACTAGCGGGGGGAATGAGCAGTTCTTC